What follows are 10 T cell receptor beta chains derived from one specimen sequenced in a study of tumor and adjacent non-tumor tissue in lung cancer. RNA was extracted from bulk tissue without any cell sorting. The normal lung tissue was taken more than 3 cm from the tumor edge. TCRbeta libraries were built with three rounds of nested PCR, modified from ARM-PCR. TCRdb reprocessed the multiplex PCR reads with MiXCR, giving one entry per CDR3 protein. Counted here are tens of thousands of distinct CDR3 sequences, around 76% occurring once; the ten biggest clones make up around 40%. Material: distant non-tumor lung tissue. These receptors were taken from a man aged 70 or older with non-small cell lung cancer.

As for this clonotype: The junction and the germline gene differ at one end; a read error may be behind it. CDR3 nucleotides: TGTGCCAGCAGTAACTCTGGGCTAGCGGGACCCCCAGGGTCCGAGCACTACTTC. Protein product: CASSNSGLAGPPGSEHYF. J is TRBJ2-7 and V is TRBV6-5, with TRBD2 identical over 9 bases. The CDR3 covers 18 residues. Germline V gene sequence: CDR1 MNHEY, CDR2 SVGAGI.

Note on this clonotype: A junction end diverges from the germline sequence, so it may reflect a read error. The chain's CDR3 is CVSNLEGRECQPQHF. The CDR3 DNA sequence: TGTGTCAGCAACTTAGAGGGCAGGGAGTGTCAGCCCCAGCATTTT. The gene calls are TRBV11-2 and TRBJ1-5, with a tentative D call TRBD1 (5 bases). CDR1 is SGHAT and CDR2 is FQNNGV in the germline V gene. The CDR3 extends over 15 amino acids.

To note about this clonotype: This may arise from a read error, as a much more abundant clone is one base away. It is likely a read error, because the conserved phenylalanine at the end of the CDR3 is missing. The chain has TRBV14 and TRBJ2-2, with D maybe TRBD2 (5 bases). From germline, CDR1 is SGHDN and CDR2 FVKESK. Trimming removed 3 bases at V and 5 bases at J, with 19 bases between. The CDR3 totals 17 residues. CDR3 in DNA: TGTGCCAGCAGCCATCGTACTCGAAGGACTCTGACCGGGGAGCTGTTTTGT. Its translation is CASSHRTRRTLTGELFC.

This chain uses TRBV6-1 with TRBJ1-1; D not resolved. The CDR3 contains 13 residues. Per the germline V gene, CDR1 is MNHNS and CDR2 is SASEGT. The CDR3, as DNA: TGTGGCAACAGAAGGAACGAGAATACTGAAGCTTTCTTT. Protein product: CGNRRNENTEAFF.

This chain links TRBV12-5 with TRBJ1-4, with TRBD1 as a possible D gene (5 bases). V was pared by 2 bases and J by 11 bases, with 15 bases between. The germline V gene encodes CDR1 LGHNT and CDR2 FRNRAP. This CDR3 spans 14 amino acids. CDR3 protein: CASGLWGIEDKLFF. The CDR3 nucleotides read TGTGCTAGTGGTTTGTGGGGGATAGAAGACAAACTGTTTTTT.

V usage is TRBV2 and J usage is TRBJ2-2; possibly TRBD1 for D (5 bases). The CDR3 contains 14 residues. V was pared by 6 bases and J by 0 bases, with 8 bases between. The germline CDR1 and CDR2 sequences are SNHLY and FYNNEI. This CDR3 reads CASSDSPNTGELFF. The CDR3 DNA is TGTGCCAGCAGCGACAGCCCGAACACCGGGGAGCTGTTTTTT. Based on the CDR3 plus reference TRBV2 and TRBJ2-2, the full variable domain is EPEVTQTPSHQVTQMGQEVILRCVPISNHLYFYWYRQILGQKVEFLVSFYNNEISEKSEIFDDQFSVERPDGSNFTLKIRSTKLEDSAMYFCASSDSPNTGELFFGEGSRLTVL.

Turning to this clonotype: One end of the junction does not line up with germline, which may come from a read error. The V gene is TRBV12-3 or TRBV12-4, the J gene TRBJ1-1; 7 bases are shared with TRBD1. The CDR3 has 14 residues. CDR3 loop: CASSFDRVENEALF. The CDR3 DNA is TGTGCCAGCAGTTTCGACAGGGTAGAGAATGAAGCTTTATTT.

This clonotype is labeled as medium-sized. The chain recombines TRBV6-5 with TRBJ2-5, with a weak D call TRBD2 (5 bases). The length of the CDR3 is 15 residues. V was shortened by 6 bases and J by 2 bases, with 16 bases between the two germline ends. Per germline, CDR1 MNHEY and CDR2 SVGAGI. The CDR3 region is CASSPWTGTQETQYF. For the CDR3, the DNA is TGTGCCAGCAGCCCTTGGACGGGAACACAAGAGACCCAGTACTTC.

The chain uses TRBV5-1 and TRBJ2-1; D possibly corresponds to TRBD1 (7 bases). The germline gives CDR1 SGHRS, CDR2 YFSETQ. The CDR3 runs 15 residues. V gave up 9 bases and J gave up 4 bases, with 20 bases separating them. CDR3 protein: CATPGGTVPYNEQFF. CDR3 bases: TGCGCCACCCCTGGGGGGACAGTACCATACAATGAGCAGTTCTTC.

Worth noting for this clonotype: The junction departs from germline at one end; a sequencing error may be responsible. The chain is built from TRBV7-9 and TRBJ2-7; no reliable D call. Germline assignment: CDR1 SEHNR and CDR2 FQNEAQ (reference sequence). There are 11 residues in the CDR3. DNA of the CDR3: TGTGCCAGCAGCTCGCTCTACAAGCAGTACTTC. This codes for CASSSLYKQYF.